This T cell receptor beta chain was obtained from a study of regulatory T cells in long-lasting Graves disease (dated by TCRdb to about 2021). Regarding the complete study: Persistent Graves' disease was defined as antithyroid drug treatment for over 5 years with persistently positive TSH receptor autoantibodies. The study took place in China and was registered as a clinical trial. Patients with persistent Graves' disease were compared with patients with newly diagnosed Graves' disease using TCR sequencing and RNA sequencing of peripheral blood. TCR sequencing covered approximately 13 persistent and about 20 newly diagnosed Graves' disease patients, 33 samples in total. In the clinical cohort, patients with persistent Graves' disease had used antithyroid drugs for an average of about 10.3 years. The research as a whole found: Peripheral blood alone was examined, since thyroid tissue, which constituted the primary lesion, could not be accessed. Compared with newly diagnosed patients, persistent Graves' disease patients had lower TCR Shannon entropy and fewer highly expanded clones, which suggests clonal expansion. A larger number of public clonotypes was shared among persistent patients (more than 2,500) than among newly diagnosed patients (roughly 930). Only the TCR beta chain was sequenced and analyzed. The small sample size was acknowledged by the authors as a limitation that may reduce accuracy.

The sample's time point label is to be understood as: persistent/refractory GD, antithyroid drugs over 5 years with positive TRAb. RNA was extracted from PBMCs in TRIzol for both TCR sequencing and RNA sequencing. Graves' disease was diagnosed according to American Thyroid Association guidelines. Patients for the study were recruited at an endocrinology department in Xi'an, China. Each patient gave 7.5 to 10 milliliters of peripheral blood, collected in an EDTA anticoagulant tube. Ficoll Paque Plus density gradient separation was used to isolate PBMCs, and no additional T cell sorting was done. RNA quality was checked with an Agilent 2100 Bioanalyzer and agarose gel, and concentration with a NanoDrop 2000. Library method: multiplex PCR. Sequencing took place on an Illumina HiSeq 4000. CDR3 regions were amplified by Arm-PCR with iRepertoire HTBI primers to construct TCR beta libraries. PCR products were gel purified before sequencing. On the study's bioinformatics: Across samples, about 63 TRBV and around 15 TRBJ segments were identified and used for gene usage analysis of CDR3 amino acid clonotypes. COPE and FqMerger were used to merge filtered high-quality paired reads into contigs. BLAST was used to align contigs to the IMGT TRBV, TRBD and TRBJ reference genes, and CDR3 was defined following IMGT. Any clonotype with a frequency above 0.1% was counted as a highly expanded clone. Shannon entropy served as the measure of repertoire diversity, while the Gini coefficient captured V-J evenness. A clonotype was considered public if more than one individual shared it. The raw public reads went through TCRdb reprocessing: fastp at Q25, MiXCR clone calling, in-frame beta chains kept. Entries that share a CDR3 protein sequence are merged under the most common genes and DNA. None of the V and J calls come from the authors' own analysis; TCRdb made them. Here the sample has hundreds of thousands of distinct CDR3 sequences; around 20% occur a single time. The ten largest make up about 13% of the sample.

This clonotype was seen only a few times. No cognate antigen has been identified for it. Base qualities are not provided; no much larger clone lies one nucleotide away. This clonotype originated in a female donor with Graves disease. The material was peripheral blood mononuclear cells (PBMCs), obtained when the disease was refractory, from a patient treated with antithyroid drugs.

The CDR3 reads CASSPQERGRKNTEAFF. The sequence in DNA is TGTGCCAGCAGCCCCCAGGAAAGGGGCCGGAAAAACACTGAAGCTTTCTTT. The chain is made from TRBV14 and TRBJ1-1; a weak D assignment points to TRBD1 (5 bases agree). CDR1 is given as SGHDN and CDR2 as FVKESK, both from the germline V gene. V and J lose 4 bases and 2 bases, and a span of 20 bases separates them. Reading from cysteine to phenylalanine, the CDR3 counts 17 amino acids. The kept DNA is CDR3 alone, 51 bases in frame from the first base. Where the CDR3 stops, the reference TRBV14 and TRBJ1-1 genes take over; the full variable domain is EAGVTQFPSHSVIEKGQTVTLRCDPISGHDNLYWYRRVMGKEIKFLLHFVKESKQDESGMPNNRFLAERTGGTYSTLKVQPAELEDSGVYFCASSPQERGRKNTEAFFGQGTRLTVV.